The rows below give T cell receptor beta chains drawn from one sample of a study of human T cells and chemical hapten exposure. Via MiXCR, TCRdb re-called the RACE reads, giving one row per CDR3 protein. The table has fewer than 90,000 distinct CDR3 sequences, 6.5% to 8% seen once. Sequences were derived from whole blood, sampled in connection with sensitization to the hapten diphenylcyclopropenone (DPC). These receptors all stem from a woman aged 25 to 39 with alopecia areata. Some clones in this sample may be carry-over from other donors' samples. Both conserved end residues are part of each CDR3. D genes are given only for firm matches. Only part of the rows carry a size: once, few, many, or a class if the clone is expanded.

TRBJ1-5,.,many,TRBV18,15,TGTGCCAGCTCACCAGAGGACGGGGCCTATCAGCCCCAGCATTTT,CASSPEDGAYQPQHF
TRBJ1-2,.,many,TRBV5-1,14,TGCGCCAGCAGCTTGGCTTGGGTTTCGGATGGCTACACCTTC,CASSLAWVSDGYTF
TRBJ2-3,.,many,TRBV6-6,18,TGTGCCAGCAGTTACTGGGGGGGCTATTTCTTAGGAGCAGATACGCAGTATTTT,CASSYWGGYFLGADTQYF
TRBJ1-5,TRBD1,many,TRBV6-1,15,TGTGCCAGCATCAAGACAGGGGGCGCAAGACAGCCCCAGCATTTT,CASIKTGGARQPQHF
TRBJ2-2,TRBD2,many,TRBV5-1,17,TGCGCCAGCAGCTTCTACGGGACTAGCGGTGGCACCGGGGAGCTGTTTTTT,CASSFYGTSGGTGELFF
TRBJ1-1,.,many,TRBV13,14,TGTGCCAGCAGCTTAAGAGCGGGGAAGACTGAAGCTTTCTTT,CASSLRAGKTEAFF
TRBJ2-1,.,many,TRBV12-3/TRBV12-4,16,TGTGCCAGCAGCCGGAAACGGGGGACTTCCTACAATGAGCAGTTCTTC,CASSRKRGTSYNEQFF
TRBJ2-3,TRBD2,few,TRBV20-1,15,TGCAGTGCTGGGACTAGCGGGGTGGGGACAGATACGCAGTATTTT,CSAGTSGVGTDTQYF
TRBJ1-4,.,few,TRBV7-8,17,TGTGCCAGCAGCTTAGAGACATCAGGGCGCGCTAATGAAAAACTGTTTTTT,CASSLETSGRANEKLFF
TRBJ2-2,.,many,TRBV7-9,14,TGTGCCAGCAGCTTCCAATTTAACACCGGGGAGCTGTTTTTT,CASSFQFNTGELFF
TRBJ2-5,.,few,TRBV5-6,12,TGTGCCAGCAGCTTGTTCGTGGAGACCCAGTACTTC,CASSLFVETQYF
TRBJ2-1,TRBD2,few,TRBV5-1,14,TGCGCCAGCAGCTTGGGACTAGCATCTATTGAGCAGTTCTTC,CASSLGLASIEQFF
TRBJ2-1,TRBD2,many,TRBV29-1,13,TGCAGCGCTAAGCGGGGGTCCTACAATGAGCAGTTCTTC,CSAKRGSYNEQFF
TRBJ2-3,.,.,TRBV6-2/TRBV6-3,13,TGTGCCAGCAGTTACGGGGACACAGATACGCAGTATTTT,CASSYGDTDTQYF
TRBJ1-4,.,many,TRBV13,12,TGTGCCAGCTCCTTCGCGGGCGAAAAACTGTTTTTT,CASSFAGEKLFF
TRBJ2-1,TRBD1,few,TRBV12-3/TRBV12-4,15,TGTGCCAGCACACCGACAGGGATCGGGTACAATGAGCAGTTCTTC,CASTPTGIGYNEQFF
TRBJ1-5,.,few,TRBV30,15,TGTGCCTGGAGTGTAGGGCTCCGGAGCAATCAGCCCCAGCATTTT,CAWSVGLRSNQPQHF
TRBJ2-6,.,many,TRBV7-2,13,TGTGCCAGCAGGCGCTCTGGGGCCAACGTCCTGACTTTC,CASRRSGANVLTF
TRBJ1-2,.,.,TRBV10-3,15,TGTGCCATCAGTGAATTACGGGAGGGGGGGGATGGCTACACCTTC,CAISELREGGDGYTF
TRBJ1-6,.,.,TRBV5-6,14,TGTGCCAGCAGGAGGAGCGCGTCAAATTCACCCCTCCACTTT,CASRRSASNSPLHF
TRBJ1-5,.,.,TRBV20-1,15,TGCAGTGCTCACGCCGGGACAAGTAGCAATCAGCCCCAGCATTTT,CSAHAGTSSNQPQHF
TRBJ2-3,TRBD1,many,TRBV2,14,TGTGCCACCTTTAGACAGGGCCTCACAGATACGCAGTATTTT,CATFRQGLTDTQYF
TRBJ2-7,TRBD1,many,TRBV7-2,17,TGTGCCAGCAGCCGACGATGGACAGGGAAGGATTATAGCGAGCAGTACTTC,CASSRRWTGKDYSEQYF
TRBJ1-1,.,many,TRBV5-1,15,TGCGCCAGCAGCTTGGAAGGGGTTCGGAACACTGAAGCTTTCTTT,CASSLEGVRNTEAFF
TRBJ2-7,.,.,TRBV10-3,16,TGTGCCATCAGTAAAAAAGCTCAGGGAATCTCCTACGAGCAGTACTTC,CAISKKAQGISYEQYF
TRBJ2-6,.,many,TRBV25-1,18,TGTGCCAGCAGTCCAACCCCGGGCCCATCCGCTGGGGCCAACGTCCTGACTTTC,CASSPTPGPSAGANVLTF
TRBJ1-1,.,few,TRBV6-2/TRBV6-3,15,TGTGCCAGCAGTACCCGACGGGGTTTTGACACTGAAGCTTTCTTT,CASSTRRGFDTEAFF
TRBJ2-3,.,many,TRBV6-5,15,TGTGCCAGCAGTTACTCGAGCGAGGGGGCAGATACGCAGTATTTT,CASSYSSEGADTQYF
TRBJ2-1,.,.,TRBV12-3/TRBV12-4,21,TGTGCCAGCAGTCAACCGAACCGACAGGGCGGAGGATGGAGGGATTACAATGAGCAGTTCTTC,CASSQPNRQGGGWRDYNEQFF
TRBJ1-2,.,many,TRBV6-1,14,TGTGCCAGCAGTGGACAGGAGGGGCCCTATGGCTACACCTTC,CASSGQEGPYGYTF
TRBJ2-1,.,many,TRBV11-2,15,TGTGCCAGCAGCTTAGGGTCAGGGATGATTAATGAGCAGTTCTTC,CASSLGSGMINEQFF
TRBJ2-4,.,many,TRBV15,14,TGTGCCACCAGCAGGGGGGGAGCCAAAAACATTCAGTACTTC,CATSRGGAKNIQYF
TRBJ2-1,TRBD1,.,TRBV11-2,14,TGTGCCAGCAGCCTCCGGACAGGGGGCAATGAGCAGTTCTTC,CASSLRTGGNEQFF
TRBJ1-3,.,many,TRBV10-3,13,TGTGCCATCCGTGGGACGACTGGAAACACCATATATTTT,CAIRGTTGNTIYF
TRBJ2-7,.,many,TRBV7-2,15,TGTGCCAGCAGCTTCGTAGACTCCGAAGCCTACGAGCAGTACTTC,CASSFVDSEAYEQYF
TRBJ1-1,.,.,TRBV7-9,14,TGTGCCAGCAGGTCTAACGGGGGCTGGACTGAAGCTTTCTTT,CASRSNGGWTEAFF
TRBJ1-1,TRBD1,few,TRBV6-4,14,TGTGCCAGCAGGGGACAGGGATGGGACACTGAAGCTTTCTTT,CASRGQGWDTEAFF
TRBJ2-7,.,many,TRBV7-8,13,TGTGCCAGCAGCTTAGGGTCTGGCGGTCACAAGTACTTC,CASSLGSGGHKYF
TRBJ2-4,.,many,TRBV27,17,TGTGCCAGCAGTTTGGGGGACGGGCAGTTAGCCAAAAACATTCAGTACTTC,CASSLGDGQLAKNIQYF
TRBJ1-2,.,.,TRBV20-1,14,TGCAGTGCTGCGCAGGAGGCCCTTTACTATGGCTACACCTTC,CSAAQEALYYGYTF
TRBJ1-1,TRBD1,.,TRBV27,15,TGTGCCAGCAGGGAACAGGGGGGCTGGAACACTGAAGCTTTCTTT,CASREQGGWNTEAFF
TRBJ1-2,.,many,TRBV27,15,TGTGCCAGCAGTCCGGGGGTTATTCGCTACTATGGCTACACCTTC,CASSPGVIRYYGYTF
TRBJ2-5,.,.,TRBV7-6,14,TGTGCCAGCAGCACCGGGACCCCCGCGGGCACCCAGTACTTC,CASSTGTPAGTQYF
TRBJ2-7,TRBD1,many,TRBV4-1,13,TGCGCCAGCAGCCTCGACAGGGACTACGAGCAGTACTTC,CASSLDRDYEQYF
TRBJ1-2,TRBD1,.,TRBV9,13,TGTGCCAGCAGCAAACGGACAGGGCATGGCTACACCTTC,CASSKRTGHGYTF
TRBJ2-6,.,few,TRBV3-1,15,TGTGCCAGCAGCTTTAGGAGCTCTGGGGCCAACGTCCTGACTTTC,CASSFRSSGANVLTF
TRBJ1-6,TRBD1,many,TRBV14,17,TGTGCCAGCAGCCAAGTTGGATCCGACAGGGATAATTCACCCCTCCACTTT,CASSQVGSDRDNSPLHF
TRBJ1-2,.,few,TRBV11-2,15,TGTGCCAGCAGCTTAGGGGCAGGAACCAACTATGGCTACACCTTC,CASSLGAGTNYGYTF
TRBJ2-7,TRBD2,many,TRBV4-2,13,TGTGCCAGCAGCCAAGAAATAGCGGGCACAACCCGTTTC,CASSQEIAGTTRF
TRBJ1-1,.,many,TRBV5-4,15,TGTGCCAGCAGCTTGGGGACAGAGACGAACACTGAAGCTTTCTTT,CASSLGTETNTEAFF
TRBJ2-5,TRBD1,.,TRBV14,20,TGTGCCAGCAGCCAAGATCCCCTAGGAAGACAGGGCGTTCGCCAAGAGACCCAGTACTTC,CASSQDPLGRQGVRQETQYF
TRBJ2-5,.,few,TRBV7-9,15,TGTGCCAGCAGCAAAGAGGGGCATCCACAAGAGACCCAGTACTTC,CASSKEGHPQETQYF
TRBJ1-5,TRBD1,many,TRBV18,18,TGTGCCAGCTCAAGGACAGGGGGCGCAGGGGATAGCAATCAGCCCCAGCATTTT,CASSRTGGAGDSNQPQHF
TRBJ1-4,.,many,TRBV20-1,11,TGCAGTGCTAAGTTCGTGGGAAAACTGTTTTTT,CSAKFVGKLFF
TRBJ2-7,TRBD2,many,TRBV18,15,TGTGCCAGCTCTCCCGGGACTAGTTTCAATTACGAGCAGTACTTC,CASSPGTSFNYEQYF